The next 5 T cell receptor beta chains were all read from a single sample in a study of PD-1 blockade in classical Hodgkin lymphoma. Brentuximab vedotin exposure varied among the patients, all of whom had relapsed after autologous stem cell transplantation. Method: immunoSEQ multiplex PCR; TCRdb's copy keeps in-frame clones and lacks some. The table lists 21,000 or so clones, 70% to 80% of them singletons, with about 21% in the top ten. Sequences were derived from peripheral blood mononuclear cells (PBMCs), sampled at baseline. These receptors were collected from a human donor with classical Hodgkin lymphoma.

The rearrangement joins TRBV19 to TRBJ1-6; TRBD1 is a possible D gene (6 bases). Germline-derived CDR1 and CDR2 are LNHDA and SQIVND (reference sequence). The CDR3 contains 16 residues. V lost 5 bases, J lost 2 bases, and 13 bases lay in between. CDR3 residues: CASSPLGGTYNSPLHF. Here the CDR3 DNA reads TGTGCCAGTAGTCCTCTGGGGGGCACCTATAATTCACCCCTCCACTTT.

The chain recombines TRBV5-8 with TRBJ1-2; D remains ambiguous. Trimming removed 2 bases from V and 4 bases from J, with 12 bases in between. The CDR3 contains 14 residues. Looked up from germline, CDR1 is SGHTS and CDR2 is YDEGEE. CDR3 region: CASSLGSELYGYTF. The CDR3 DNA is TGTGCCAGCAGCTTAGGCAGTGAACTCTATGGCTACACCTTC.

The chain has TRBV29-1 and TRBJ2-2; TRBD1 aligns across 7 bases. The CDR3 totals 15 residues. Trimming cost V 7 bases and J 1 base; bases outside gene matches: 9. The germline V gene encodes CDR1 SQVTM and CDR2 ANQGSEA. CDR3 amino acids: CSARMTGMNTGELFF. In nucleotides, the CDR3 is TGCAGCGCTCGAATGACAGGGATGAACACCGGGGAGCTGTTTTTT.

V usage is TRBV20-1 and J usage is TRBJ1-1; D call uncertain. CDR3 length: 8 residues. Germline-derived CDR1 and CDR2 are DFQATT and SNEGSKA (reference sequence). The V end was cut by 5 bases, the J end by 11 bases, with 6 bases between. The CDR3 DNA reads TGCAGTGCTCCGGGTGCTTTCTTT. Translating it yields CSAPGAFF.

The gene calls are TRBV7-2 and TRBJ2-7; D may be TRBD1 (6 bases). Germline loops: CDR1 SGHTA, CDR2 FQGNSA. V lost 5 bases and J lost 6, with 20 bases in between. The CDR3 is 15 amino acids. This CDR3 reads CASSLYWEQGSEQYF. The CDR3 DNA sequence: TGTGCCAGCAGCCTATATTGGGAACAGGGCTCCGAGCAGTACTTC.